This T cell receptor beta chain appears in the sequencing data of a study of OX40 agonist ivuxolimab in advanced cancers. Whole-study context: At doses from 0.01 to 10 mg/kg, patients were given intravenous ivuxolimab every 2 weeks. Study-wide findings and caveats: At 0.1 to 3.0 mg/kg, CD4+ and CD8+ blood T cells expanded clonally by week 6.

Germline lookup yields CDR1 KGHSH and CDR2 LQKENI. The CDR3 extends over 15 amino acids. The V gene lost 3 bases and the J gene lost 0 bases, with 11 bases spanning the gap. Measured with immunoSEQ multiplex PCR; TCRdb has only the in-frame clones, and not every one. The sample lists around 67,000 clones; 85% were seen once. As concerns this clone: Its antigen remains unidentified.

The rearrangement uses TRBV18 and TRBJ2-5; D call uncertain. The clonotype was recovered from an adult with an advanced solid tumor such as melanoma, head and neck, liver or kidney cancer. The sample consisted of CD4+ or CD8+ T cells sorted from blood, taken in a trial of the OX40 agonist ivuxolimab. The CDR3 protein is CASSPRPGNQETQYF. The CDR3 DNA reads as TGTGCCAGCTCACCCCGCCCAGGAAACCAAGAGACCCAGTACTTC.